Listed here is a single T cell receptor (beta chain). Germline CDR1 and CDR2: SGHTA and FQGTGA. The CDR3 is made up of 16 amino acids. Germline trimming cut 9 bases from V and 0 bases from J; bases unmatched to any gene: 10. This entry belongs to a study of CD8+ T cells in alopecia areata. As the sequencing template, cDNA was produced by extracting RNA and reverse transcribing it. Using immunoSEQ multiplex PCR, the repertoire was profiled, and TCRdb retains in-frame clones only, with some absent. The data show about 140,000 clones, 86% seen once. Treatment denoted: oral pan-JAK inhibitor, 5-10 mg twice daily.

The clonotype originates from a human donor with alopecia areata. The chain employs TRBV7-3 and TRBJ2-2; 7 nucleotides match TRBD1. The source was CD8+ T cells sorted from blood, collected at week 4, from a patient treated with tofacitinib. In DNA, the CDR3 is TGTGCCAGGACAGGGACAGAAAGGTCGAACACCGGGGAGCTGTTTTTT. Its protein is CARTGTERSNTGELFF. The whole variable domain, remainder taken from reference TRBV7-3 and TRBJ2-2, is GAGVSQTPSNKVTEKGKYVELRCDPISGHTALYWYRQSLGQGPEFLIYFQGTGAADDSGLPNDRFFAVRPEGSVSTLKIQRTERGDSAVYLCARTGTERSNTGELFFGEGSRLTVL.